What follows are 18 T cell receptor beta chains derived from one specimen sequenced in a study of T cells in Graves' hyperthyroidism and ophthalmopathy. Amplified regions were TCR beta CDR3 sequences from RNA transcripts. The HTBI primer set was used in a first-round RT-PCR of the TCR CDR3. TCRdb reprocessed the multiplex PCR reads via MiXCR and lists one record per CDR3 protein. The data show hundreds of thousands of distinct CDR3 sequences, over 10% seen once. The source material was blood. These receptor sequences come from a woman under 30 with Graves' hyperthyroidism.

V and J are TRBV7-3 and TRBJ2-2; D gene ambiguous. The CDR3 is 16 amino acids. In germline, CDR1 is SGHTA, CDR2 FQGTGA. The V gene lost 2 bases and the J gene lost 0 bases, with 10 bases spanning the gap. The CDR3 sequence is CASSLPQSPNTGELFF. CDR3 sequence (DNA): TGTGCCAGCAGCTTACCCCAGTCCCCGAACACCGGGGAGCTGTTTTTT.

This clonotype came up many times. V usage is TRBV10-2 and J usage is TRBJ2-7, with 7 bases matching TRBD2. The V segment lost 5 bases and the J segment 3 bases; nucleotides outside the gene matches: 10. This CDR3 is 15 amino acids long. The germline gives CDR1 WSHSY, CDR2 SAAADI. Written as DNA, the CDR3 is TGCGCCAGCAGTCATGCGGGAGAAGTAAGCTACGAGCAGTACTTC. It codes for CASSHAGEVSYEQYF.

This chain links TRBV5-1 with TRBJ2-1; 11 bases map to TRBD1. This CDR3 has 15 amino acids. With V trimmed by 5 bases and J by 3 bases, 4 bases remained unmatched. Germline CDR1 and CDR2: SGHRS and YFSETQ. The CDR3 sequence is CASSTGTGGYNEQFF. CDR3 nucleotide sequence: TGCGCCAGCAGTACCGGGACAGGGGGCTACAATGAGCAGTTCTTC.

This clonotype was counted many times. The rearrangement joins TRBV7-2 to TRBJ1-1, with D possibly matching TRBD1 (5 bases). Germline CDR1 is SGHTA and CDR2 is FQGNSA. Trimming took 5 bases from V and 5 from J, leaving 12 bases between them. CDR3 length: 13 amino acids. The CDR3 region has the DNA TGTGCCAGCAGCCTGGAGGGGTGGACTGAAGCTTTCTTT. This encodes CASSLEGWTEAFF.

V and J are TRBV12-5 and TRBJ1-2; D gene ambiguous. Germline CDR1 is LGHNT and CDR2 is FRNRAP. This CDR3 region has 12 residues. V lost 6 bases, J lost 6 bases, and 11 bases lay in between. CDR3 region: CASGSQTHGYTF. The CDR3 DNA follows: TGTGCTAGTGGCTCTCAGACTCATGGCTACACCTTC.

In this sample, this clonotype turned up many times. This chain links TRBV20-1 with TRBJ2-3; 9 nucleotides agree with TRBD2. The CDR3 extends over 14 amino acids. Per germline, CDR1 DFQATT and CDR2 SNEGSKA (reference sequence). J gave up 4 bases and V 6 bases, and 8 bases lay outside the gene matches. For the CDR3, the DNA is TGCAGTGCAAGAAGGGCGGGAGGGGCAGATACGCAGTATTTT. The encoded protein is CSARRAGGADTQYF.

The chain uses TRBV7-6 and TRBJ1-4; D unclear. Germline V lookup: CDR1 SGHVS, CDR2 FNYEAQ. The CDR3 totals 15 residues. The V end was cut by 1 base, the J end by 5 bases, with 11 bases between. The CDR3 region has the DNA TGTGCCAGCAGCTTAGAGCGTGGGCCAAATGAAAAACTGTTTTTT. Its protein product is CASSLERGPNEKLFF. Combining the CDR3 with reference TRBV7-6 and TRBJ1-4 gives the whole variable domain GAGVSQSPRYKVTKRGQDVALRCDPISGHVSLYWYRQALGQGPEFLTYFNYEAQQDKSGLPNDRFSAERPEGSISTLTIQRTEQRDSAMYRCASSLERGPNEKLFFGSGTQLSVL.

This clonotype occurred many times. This chain links TRBV11-2 with TRBJ1-3; D gene ambiguous. This CDR3 contains 15 residues. Trimming took 1 base from V and 0 from J, leaving 7 bases between them. Per the germline V gene, CDR1 is SGHAT and CDR2 is FQNNGV. DNA for the CDR3: TGTGCCAGCAGCTTAGGGGTTGGCTCTGGAAACACCATATATTTT. It translates to CASSLGVGSGNTIYF.

For this clonotype: A much larger clonotype is one base distant, so this may be a read error. The V call is TRBV5-1, the J call TRBJ1-1, with 9 bases identical to TRBD1. Germline V gene lookup returns CDR1 SGHRS and CDR2 YFSETQ. Trimming cost V 6 bases and J 0 bases; bases outside gene matches: 9. The CDR3 is 16 amino acids. The DNA for the CDR3 is TGCGCCAGCAACATAAGACAGGGGGGTGTGAACACTGAAGCTTTCTTT. This sequence encodes CASNIRQGGVNTEAFF.

The chain combines TRBV5-1 with TRBJ1-2, with 7 bases lining up with TRBD1. The V gene end was trimmed by 3 bases and the J gene end by 7 bases; junction bases not matched to a gene: 9. Per germline, CDR1 SGHRS and CDR2 YFSETQ. CDR3 length: 14 amino acids. The CDR3 DNA reads TGCGCCAGCAGCTCCGGACAGGTGGTCTGTGGCTACACCTTC. This translates into CASSSGQVVCGYTF.

This clonotype was seen repeatedly, ten times or more. The gene calls are TRBV20-1 and TRBJ1-1; no clear D gene. The CDR3 runs to 14 residues. CDR1 and CDR2 (germline): DFQATT, SNEGSKA (reference sequence). Trimming stripped 3 bases from V and 4 bases from J, with 15 bases between. The CDR3 nucleotides are TGCAGTGCTAGGACTACGGTAGGGATCACTGAAGCTTTCTTT. Its protein product is CSARTTVGITEAFF.

This clonotype showed up just a few times. The chain employs TRBV20-1 and TRBJ1-4, with unresolved D. CDR1 is DFQATT, CDR2 SNEGSKA, per germline (reference sequence). Trimming left V 2 bases short and J 4 bases short, with 11 bases between. The length of the CDR3 is 14 residues. CDR3 bases: TGCAGTGCTAGAACGGCGGAAAATAATGAAAAACTGTTTTTT. Amino acid sequence: CSARTAENNEKLFF.

This clonotype was counted ten times or more. V usage is TRBV28 and J usage is TRBJ2-3; 14 positions match TRBD2. Germline V CDR1 and CDR2: MDHEN, SYDVKM. V shed 3 bases, J shed 4 bases, and the junction held 3 bases outside the gene matches. The CDR3 totals 16 residues. CDR3 DNA: TGTGCCAGCAGTTTTCAGGGACTAGCGGGAGCAGATACGCAGTATTTT. Translation: CASSFQGLAGADTQYF.

This clonotype was recorded many times. The J gene is TRBJ2-7, the V gene TRBV5-1; D may match TRBD1 or TRBD2 (5 bases each). The CDR3 runs 16 residues. V shed 1 base and J shed 2 bases, with 16 bases lying between them. CDR1 SGHRS and CDR2 YFSETQ come from the germline V gene. The CDR3, as DNA: TGCGCCAGCAGCTTGACTCCGAGAGGGGATACCTACGAGCAGTACTTC. Protein product: CASSLTPRGDTYEQYF.

This clonotype was seen a handful of times. The chain uses TRBV7-6 and TRBJ2-6; D uncertain. The germline V and J ends were trimmed by 4 bases and 1 base, with 11 bases remaining between them. Germline V gene data show CDR1 as SGHVS and CDR2 as FNYEAQ. The CDR3 is made up of 16 amino acids. For the CDR3, the DNA is TGTGCCAGCAGCTCCCCCCTATTGTCTGGGGCCAACGTCCTGACTTTC. Residues: CASSSPLLSGANVLTF.

This clonotype was seen only a few times. The CDR3 loop reads CASRPPGGAGFDGELFF. CDR3 nucleotides: TGTGCCAGCAGACCCCCGGGGGGGGCAGGGTTCGACGGGGAGCTGTTTTTT. The chain carries TRBV2 and TRBJ2-2; TRBD2 agrees at 8 bases. This CDR3 is 17 amino acids long. CDR1 SNHLY and CDR2 FYNNEI come from the germline V gene. The trim removed 6 bases at V and 7 bases at J, leaving 16 bases unmatched.

The V call is TRBV27, the J call TRBJ2-1; 11 positions match TRBD2. This CDR3 has 17 amino acids. Trimming took 2 bases from V and 8 from J; bases not matched to a gene: 11. The V gene's germline CDR1 is MNHEY and CDR2 SMNVEV (reference sequence). The CDR3 sequence: CASSLRSLAGGRDEQFF. DNA for the CDR3: TGTGCCAGCAGTTTACGGAGCCTAGCGGGAGGCCGGGATGAGCAGTTCTTC.

The chain recombines TRBV20-1 with TRBJ1-3; no reliable D call. Germline CDR1 reads DFQATT; CDR2 reads SNEGSKA (reference sequence). The germline V and J ends were trimmed by 6 bases and 4 bases, with 16 bases remaining between them. The CDR3 consists of 14 residues. The CDR3 DNA reads as TGCAGTGCAGAACTGGACGGCTCCGGAAACACCATATATTTT. It is translated as CSAELDGSGNTIYF.